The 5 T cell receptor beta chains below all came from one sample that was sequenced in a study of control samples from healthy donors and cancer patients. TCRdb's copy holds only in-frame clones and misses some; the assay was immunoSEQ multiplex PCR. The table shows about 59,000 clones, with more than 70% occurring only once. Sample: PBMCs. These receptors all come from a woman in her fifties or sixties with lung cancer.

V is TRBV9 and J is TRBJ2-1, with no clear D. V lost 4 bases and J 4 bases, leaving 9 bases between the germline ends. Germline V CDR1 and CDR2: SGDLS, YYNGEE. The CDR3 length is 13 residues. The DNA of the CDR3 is TGTGCCAGCAGCCCCGAGGTTTACAATGAGCAGTTCTTC. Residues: CASSPEVYNEQFF.

CDR3 coding DNA: TGCGCCAGCAGCCCAGGTTCCCAGGGGAATACGCAGTATTTT. As protein: CASSPGSQGNTQYF. This chain uses TRBV5-1 with TRBJ2-3, with D possibly matching TRBD1 (6 bases). The V and J ends lost 4 bases and 7 bases respectively, with 16 bases between them. CDR1 is SGHRS and CDR2 is YFSETQ in the germline V gene. This CDR3 region has 14 residues.

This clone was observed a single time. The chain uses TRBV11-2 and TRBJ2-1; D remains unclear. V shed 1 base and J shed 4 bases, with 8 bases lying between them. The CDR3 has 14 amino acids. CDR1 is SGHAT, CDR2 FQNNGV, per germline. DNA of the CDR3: TGTGCCAGCAGCTTAGTGGCGTTTTACAATGAGCAGTTCTTC. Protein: CASSLVAFYNEQFF.

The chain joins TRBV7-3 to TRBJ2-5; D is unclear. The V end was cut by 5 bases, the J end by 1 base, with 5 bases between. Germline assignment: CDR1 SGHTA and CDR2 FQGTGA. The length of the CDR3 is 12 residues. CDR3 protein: CASSQPQETQYF. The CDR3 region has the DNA TGTGCCAGCAGCCAACCCCAAGAGACCCAGTACTTC. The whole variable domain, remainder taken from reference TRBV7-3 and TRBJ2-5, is GAGVSQTPSNKVTEKGKYVELRCDPISGHTALYWYRQSLGQGPEFLIYFQGTGAADDSGLPNDRFFAVRPEGSVSTLKIQRTERGDSAVYLCASSQPQETQYFGPGTRLLVL.

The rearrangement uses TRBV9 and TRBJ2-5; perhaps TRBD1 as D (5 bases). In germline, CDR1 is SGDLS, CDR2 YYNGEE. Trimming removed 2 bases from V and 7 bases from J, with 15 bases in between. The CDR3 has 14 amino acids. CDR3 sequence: CASSVTGSQGTQYF. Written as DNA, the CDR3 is TGTGCCAGCAGCGTTACCGGGTCCCAGGGGACCCAGTACTTC.